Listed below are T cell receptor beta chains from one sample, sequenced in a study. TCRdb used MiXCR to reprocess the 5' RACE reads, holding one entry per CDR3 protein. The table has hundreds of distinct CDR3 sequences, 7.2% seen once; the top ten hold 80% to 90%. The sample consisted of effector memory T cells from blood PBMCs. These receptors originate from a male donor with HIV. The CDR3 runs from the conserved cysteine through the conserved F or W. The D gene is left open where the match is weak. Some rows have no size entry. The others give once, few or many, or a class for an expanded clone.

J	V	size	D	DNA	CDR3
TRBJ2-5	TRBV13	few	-	TGTGCCAGCAGCCGACGGACTTTGGAGACCCAGTACTTC	CASSRRTLETQYF
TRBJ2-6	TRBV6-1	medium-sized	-	TGTGCCAGCAGTGAGGGGGACTCTGGGGCCAACGTCCTGACTTTC	CASSEGDSGANVLTF
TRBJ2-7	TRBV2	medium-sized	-	TGTGCCAGCAGTGAACAGGAGGAAATGGCCGGGCAGTACTTC	CASSEQEEMAGQYF
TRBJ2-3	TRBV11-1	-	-	TGTGCCAGCAGTTCACGGGTCTCAGATACGCAGTATTTT	CASSSRVSDTQYF
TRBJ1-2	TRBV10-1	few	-	TGCGCCAGCAGTGAAAACGAAGGCTATGGCTACACCTTC	CASSENEGYGYTF
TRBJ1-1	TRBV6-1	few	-	TGTGCCAGCAGCGTTGGCCCTGCCACGGAAGCTTTCTTT	CASSVGPATEAFF
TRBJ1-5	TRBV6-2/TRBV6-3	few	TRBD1	TGTGCCAGCAGTTCCGGGACAGGGGGTTTGAGCAATCAGCCCCAGCATTTT	CASSSGTGGLSNQPQHF
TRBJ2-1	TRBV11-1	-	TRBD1	TGTGCCAGCAGCGCACTGGCTGGACAGGGACTGTTCTTC	CASSALAGQGLFF
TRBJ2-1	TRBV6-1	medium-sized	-	TGTGCCAGCAGTACCTCATATTCATCCTACAATGAGCAGTTCTTC	CASSTSYSSYNEQFF
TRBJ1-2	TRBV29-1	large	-	TGCAGCGTCAGTCCCAATGGTAGTGGCTACACCTTC	CSVSPNGSGYTF
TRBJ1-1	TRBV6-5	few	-	TGTGCCATCAGTTACGGTGGGAACACTGAAGCTTTCTTT	CAISYGGNTEAFF
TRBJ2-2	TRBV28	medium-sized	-	-	CASSFGSGNTGELFF
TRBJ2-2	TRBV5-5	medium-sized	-	TGTGCCAGCAGCGGGGGGGCAGGGGGCGCCGGGAACACCGGGGAGCTGTTTTTT	CASSGGAGGAGNTGELFF
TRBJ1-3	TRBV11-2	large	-	TGTGCCAGCAGCTTAGATCGACCATTCTCTGGAAACACCATATATTTT	CASSLDRPFSGNTIYF